This paragraph reports one TCR beta chain. The antigen is undetermined. The data stem from a study of STAT5B mutations in CD4+ large granular lymphocyte leukemia. The study's findings and limits: Roughly 27% of private leukemic clonotypes occurred rarely in other patients' non-leukemic repertoires.

TCRdb's copy holds only in-frame clones and misses some; the assay was immunoSEQ multiplex PCR. In the table there are some 41,000 clones, about four fifths of which are singletons. The clonotype originates from a human donor in good health. Sequencing input: CD4+ T cells from blood buffy coats.

The CDR3 DNA reads as TGTGCCAGCAGTGGGGGGGCCGAGCAGCCCCAGCATTTT. The encoded protein is CASSGGAEQPQHF. The chain employs TRBV2 and TRBJ1-5; weak D call: TRBD1 (6 bases). Trimming removed 4 bases at V and 7 bases at J, with 11 bases between. CDR3 length equals 13 residues. Germline V CDR1 and CDR2: SNHLY, FYNNEI.